The entry below gives a single T cell receptor (beta chain) sequence along with its context. The data belong to a study of T cell changes during pregnancy in multiple sclerosis. Data came from immunoSEQ multiplex PCR; TCRdb stores just in-frame clones and leaves some out. The data hold 60,000 or so clones, with about 90% observed a single time. Here the sequenced sample was CD4+ T cells from peripheral blood mononuclear cells, taken after pregnancy. This sequence was found in a female donor in good health, enrolled as a control in a pregnancy study.

The CDR3 sequence: CASSLVTRTGRSYNEQFF. In DNA form, the CDR3 reads TGTGCCAGCAGCTTAGTGACCCGGACAGGGCGCTCCTACAATGAGCAGTTCTTC. This chain connects TRBV7-2 to TRBJ2-1, with 8 bases aligning to TRBD1. This CDR3 contains 18 residues. Germline CDR1 reads SGHTA; CDR2 reads FQGNSA. V was pared by 1 base and J by 0 bases, with 8 bases of the junction left unmatched.